This TCR beta chain was documented in a study of blood T cell repertoires in COVID-19. Study details: PBMCs, B-cell-depleted T cells, or T cells provided the cDNA or gDNA that made up the material.

One Seattle source followed patients from active infection through their disease course. The CDR3 contains 14 residues. V lost 4 bases and J lost 4, with 13 bases in between. CDR1 and CDR2 from the germline V gene are ENHRY and SYGVKD. Assay: immunoSEQ multiplex PCR; the TCRdb copy retains only in-frame clones and omits some. The table records fewer than 250,000 clones, nearly 95% of them present only once. Sequencing used peripheral blood. The origin of this receptor is a man aged 30-40 years with COVID-19, enrolled during active disease. The genes are TRBV10-3 and TRBJ1-1; the D gene is possibly TRBD1 (5 bases). The CDR3 here is CAISAAAGGTEAFF. Here the CDR3 DNA reads TGTGCCATCAGTGCGGCTGCCGGGGGCACTGAAGCTTTCTTT.